Below are 22 T cell receptor beta chains sequenced from a single sample in a study of CD8 T cells in ankylosing spondylitis (dated by TCRdb to about 2017). The paper as a whole reports these results and caveats: A TCR beta motif made up of fewer than 10 highly homologous amino acid variants appeared to be characteristic of blood from ankylosing spondylitis patients.

Library preparation used 5' RACE. Sequenced on an Illumina HiSeq 2500. The public reads were run again by TCRdb, first through fastp at Q25 and then through MiXCR, and only productive beta chains were kept. Rows with a matching CDR3 protein are joined into one entry that keeps the most common DNA and genes. Present in this sample are about 450,000 distinct CDR3 sequences, 25% to 30% of which were seen just once. The ten largest account for 0.89% of the sample. The antigens these receptors bind are not known. The sequenced sample was blood, either unsorted or a sorted T cell fraction (not recorded which). The receptors shown here come from a male donor with ankylosing spondylitis.

This clonotype was counted a few times. The V call is TRBV20-1, the J call TRBJ2-3; 11 bases are a match to TRBD2. CDR1 is DFQATT, CDR2 SNEGSKA, per germline (reference sequence). Trimming at V came to 4 bases and at J to 5 bases, leaving 14 bases not matched to a gene. The CDR3 consists of 17 residues. The CDR3 nucleotides read TGCAGTGCTACCCCCATTAGCGGGAGGGTAGGGGAAGATACGCAGTATTTT. Translated: CSATPISGRVGEDTQYF.

This chain uses TRBV20-1 with TRBJ2-1; TRBD1 matches 11 bases. CDR1 DFQATT and CDR2 SNEGSKA come from the germline V gene (reference sequence). The CDR3 has 19 residues. With V trimmed by 4 bases and J by 7 bases, 21 bases remained unmatched. CDR3 nucleotide sequence: TGCAGTGCTACGAGTACGTGGTGGGGGACAGGGGGAGAAAGGAATGAGCAGTTCTTC. It encodes CSATSTWWGTGGERNEQFF.

The chain links TRBV15 to TRBJ2-7; 9 nucleotides align to TRBD2. The V segment lost 3 bases and the J segment 5 bases; nucleotides outside the gene matches: 5. CDR1 is LNHNV, CDR2 YYDKDF, per germline (reference sequence). This CDR3 comprises 14 residues. CDR3 loop: CATSSSGRHNEQYV. The DNA of the CDR3 is TGTGCCACCAGCAGTAGCGGGAGACACAACGAGCAGTACGTC.

The chain combines TRBV20-1 with TRBJ2-3; the match to TRBD2 covers 7 bases. CDR3 length: 13 amino acids. V trimming: 5 bases; J trimming: 2 bases; junction bases outside the gene matches: 4. Germline values: CDR1 DFQATT, CDR2 SNEGSKA (reference sequence). CDR3 DNA: TGCAGTGCTTCTAGCGGTTCCACAGATACGCAGTATTTT. This translates into CSASSGSTDTQYF.

This clonotype was detected only a few times. The V call is TRBV5-1, the J call TRBJ2-2; 8 bases match TRBD2. Germline lookup yields CDR1 SGHRS and CDR2 YFSETQ. This CDR3 comprises 16 residues. V lost 3 bases and J lost 2; bases outside the gene matches: 6. The CDR3 DNA reads TGCGCCAGCAGCTCTGGACTAGCAGAAAACACCGGGGAGCTGTTTTTT. Amino acids: CASSSGLAENTGELFF.

This clonotype occurred many times. The genes are TRBV20-1 and TRBJ2-7; maybe TRBD2 (5 bases). This CDR3 comprises 13 residues. Germline values: CDR1 DFQATT, CDR2 SNEGSKA (reference sequence). The V end lost 6 bases, the J end lost 0 bases, and 12 bases lay between the germline ends. This chain's CDR3 is CSAPVGSSYEQYF. CDR3 nucleotide sequence: TGCAGTGCCCCGGTGGGGAGCTCCTACGAGCAGTACTTC.

The V and J genes are TRBV19 and TRBJ2-7; 8 bases are shared with TRBD1. CDR1 and CDR2 (germline): LNHDA, SQIVND (reference sequence). This CDR3 has 15 residues. V trimming: 4 bases; J trimming: 1 base; junction bases outside the gene matches: 6. CDR3 bases: TGTGCCAGTAGTACGACCGGGACAGGATCCTACGAGCAGTACTTC. It is translated as CASSTTGTGSYEQYF.

This chain uses TRBV10-1 with TRBJ2-2; TRBD2 aligns across 9 bases. This CDR3 is 16 amino acids long. Germline trimming cut 8 bases from V and 0 bases from J; bases unmatched to any gene: 7. CDR1 and CDR2 (germline): WNHNN, SYGVQD (reference sequence). The CDR3: CASLLAGPANTGELFF. The CDR3 DNA reads TGCGCCAGCTTACTAGCGGGCCCAGCGAACACCGGGGAGCTGTTTTTT.

The chain is built from TRBV5-6 and TRBJ1-1, with D unresolved. Germline assignment: CDR1 SGHDT and CDR2 YYEEEE. This CDR3 region has 15 residues. Trimming removed 2 bases at V and 4 bases at J, with 15 bases between. The CDR3 here is CASSFGPFLFTEAFF. The CDR3 region has the DNA TGTGCCAGCAGCTTCGGACCTTTCCTTTTCACTGAAGCTTTCTTT.

The V call is TRBV6-1, the J call TRBJ2-5; weak D call: TRBD1 (6 bases). The CDR3 is made up of 15 amino acids. Trimming cost V 1 base and J 5 bases, with 14 bases left between them. CDR1 and CDR2 (germline): MNHNS, SASEGT. The CDR3 coding sequence is TGTGCCAGCAGTGAAGTGGGGGCAAGGGGGGAGACCCAGTACTTC. Translating gives CASSEVGARGETQYF.

The chain is built from TRBV20-1 and TRBJ1-1; D is possibly TRBD1 (6 bases). Germline-derived CDR1 and CDR2 are DFQATT and SNEGSKA (reference sequence). The CDR3 is 15 residues long. V was clipped by 1 base and J by 1 base, with 13 bases between them. CDR3 loop: CSARVADRKNTEAFF. The CDR3 DNA is TGCAGTGCTAGAGTAGCGGACAGAAAGAACACTGAAGCTTTCTTT.

This chain joins TRBV12-3 or TRBV12-4 and TRBJ2-2; 10 bases fit TRBD2. Germline trimming cut 5 bases from V and 1 base from J; bases unmatched to any gene: 13. There are 19 residues in the CDR3. CDR3 bases: TGTGCCAGCAGTCCACGAAGGACTAGCGGCGAACTGAACACCGGGGAGCTGTTTTTT. This sequence encodes CASSPRRTSGELNTGELFF.

This clonotype occurred a few times. Here the CDR3 reads CATSDFGLGMTGELFF. DNA of the CDR3: TGTGCCACCAGTGATTTCGGTCTCGGGATGACCGGGGAGCTGTTTTTT. The chain links TRBV24-1 to TRBJ2-2, with D perhaps TRBD2 (5 bases). The CDR3 extends over 16 amino acids. The V gene's germline CDR1 is KGHDR and CDR2 SFDVKD. V gave up 1 base and J gave up 5 bases, with 13 bases separating them.

The CDR3 sequence is CASSTGRYEQYF. The CDR3 DNA follows: TGTGCCAGCTCGACTGGGAGGTACGAGCAGTACTTC. This rearrangement joins TRBV18 to TRBJ2-7, with TRBD2 as a possible D gene (6 bases). Germline V gene lookup returns CDR1 KGHSH and CDR2 LQKENI. The V gene lost 6 bases and the J gene lost 4 bases, with 10 bases spanning the gap. CDR3 length: 12 amino acids.

This clonotype was observed a handful of times. The V call is TRBV5-1, the J call TRBJ2-5; 7 bases agree with TRBD1. The junction had 6 bases not matched to a gene; V was cut back by 4 bases and J by 3 bases. Germline V CDR1 and CDR2: SGHRS, YFSETQ. The CDR3 spans 14 residues. DNA of the CDR3: TGCGCCAGCAGCCCCTCCGGGACAGAAGAGACCCAGTACTTC. Translating gives CASSPSGTEETQYF.

This clonotype was seen only a few times. The chain combines TRBV2 with TRBJ1-5; D is unresolved. The CDR3 has 13 amino acids. The germline V gene has CDR1 SNHLY and CDR2 FYNNEI. Trimming shortened V by 3 bases and J by 4 bases, and 7 bases separated the two germline ends. The CDR3 bases are TGTGCCAGCAGTGACGGACTTAATCAGCCCCAGCATTTT. Translated, it gives CASSDGLNQPQHF.

The chain uses TRBV24-1 and TRBJ2-1; 7 bases match TRBD1. V lost 3 bases and J lost 6; bases outside the gene matches: 7. The CDR3 contains 15 residues. CDR1 is KGHDR and CDR2 is SFDVKD in the germline V gene. The CDR3 is CATSDNRDRSNEQFF. For the CDR3, the DNA is TGTGCCACCAGTGATAACCGGGACAGATCCAATGAGCAGTTCTTC.

This clonotype came up once. CDR3 nucleotide sequence: TGTGCCAGCAGCCAAAGGGCGGAAAACATTCAGTACTTC. Protein: CASSQRAENIQYF. This rearrangement joins TRBV3-1 to TRBJ2-4; D unclear. This CDR3 region has 13 residues. Germline V gene lookup returns CDR1 LGHDT and CDR2 YNNKEL (reference sequence). The V end lost 2 bases, the J end lost 5 bases, and 7 bases lay between the germline ends.

The V and J genes are TRBV3-1 and TRBJ2-1, with 11 bases lining up with TRBD2. Trimming at V came to 4 bases and at J to 2 bases, leaving 16 bases not matched to a gene. From germline, CDR1 is LGHDT and CDR2 YNNKEL (reference sequence). This CDR3 spans 20 amino acids. The CDR3 sequence: CASSPSLGTSGLGAYNEQFF. The CDR3 DNA follows: TGTGCCAGCAGCCCTAGTCTTGGGACTAGCGGCCTAGGGGCCTACAATGAGCAGTTCTTC.

This clonotype was recorded a few times. The genes are TRBV2 and TRBJ1-5; tentatively, D is TRBD1 (6 bases). The CDR3 has 13 residues. Trimming took off 6 bases at V and 4 bases at J, with 10 bases between the two ends. Germline values: CDR1 SNHLY, CDR2 FYNNEI. CDR3 in amino acids: CASRDGTNQPQHF. CDR3 coding DNA: TGTGCCAGCAGGGACGGGACAAATCAGCCCCAGCATTTT.

This clonotype turned up a few times. V usage is TRBV7-2 and J usage is TRBJ1-1, with 7 bases that match TRBD1. V was pared by 2 bases and J by 7 bases, with 10 bases of the junction left unmatched. CDR1 is SGHTA and CDR2 is FQGNSA in the germline V gene. This CDR3 has 15 residues. The CDR3 DNA sequence: TGTGCCAGCAGCTTAAAAGGGGGCCGCGACTTTGAAGCTTTCTTT. Translated: CASSLKGGRDFEAFF.

The chain combines TRBV24-1 with TRBJ1-5; no clear D. The V and J ends lost 3 bases and 7 bases respectively, with 9 bases between them. The germline V gene has CDR1 KGHDR and CDR2 SFDVKD. This CDR3 contains 13 residues. CDR3 protein: CATSDGWPQPQHF. CDR3 DNA sequence: TGTGCCACCAGTGATGGGTGGCCCCAGCCCCAGCATTTT.